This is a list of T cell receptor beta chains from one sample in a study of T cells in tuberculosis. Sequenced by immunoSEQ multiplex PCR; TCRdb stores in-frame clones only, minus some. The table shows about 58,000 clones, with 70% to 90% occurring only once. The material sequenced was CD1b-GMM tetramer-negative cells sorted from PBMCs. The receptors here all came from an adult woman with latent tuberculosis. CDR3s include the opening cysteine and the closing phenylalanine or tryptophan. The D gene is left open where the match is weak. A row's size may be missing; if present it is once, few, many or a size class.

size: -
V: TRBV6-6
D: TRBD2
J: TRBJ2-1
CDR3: CASRHSGQSSYNEQFF
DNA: TGTGCCAGCAGACATAGCGGGCAGAGCTCCTACAATGAGCAGTTCTTC

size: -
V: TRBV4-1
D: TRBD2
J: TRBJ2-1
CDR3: CASSQAPSGGWDEQFF
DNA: TGCGCCAGCAGCCAAGCGCCTAGCGGGGGGTGGGATGAGCAGTTCTTC

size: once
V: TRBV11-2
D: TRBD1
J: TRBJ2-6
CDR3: CASSPGQGAFGANVLTF
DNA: TGTGCCAGCAGCCCCGGACAGGGGGCGTTTGGGGCCAACGTCCTGACTTTC

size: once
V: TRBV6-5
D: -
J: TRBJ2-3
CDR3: CASSYAGRETDTQYF
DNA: TGTGCCAGCAGTTACGCAGGACGGGAGACAGATACGCAGTATTTT

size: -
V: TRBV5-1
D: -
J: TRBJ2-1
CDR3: CASRYYTYNEQFF
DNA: TGCGCCAGCAGATACTACACATACAATGAGCAGTTCTTC

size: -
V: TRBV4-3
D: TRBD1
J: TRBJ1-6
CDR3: CASSPGQVTNSPLHF
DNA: TGCGCCAGCAGCCCCGGACAGGTGACAAATTCACCCCTCCACTTT

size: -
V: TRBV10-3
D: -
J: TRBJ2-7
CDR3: CAISLDTVGEQYF
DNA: TGTGCCATCAGCCTGGACACAGTCGGCGAGCAGTACTTC

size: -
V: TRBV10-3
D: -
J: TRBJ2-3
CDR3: CAISESGGLVDTQYF
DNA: TGTGCCATCAGTGAGTCTGGAGGTTTGGTAGATACGCAGTATTTT

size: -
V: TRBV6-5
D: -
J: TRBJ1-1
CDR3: CASSYAGVNTEAFF
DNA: TGTGCCAGCAGTTACGCAGGGGTGAACACTGAAGCTTTCTTT

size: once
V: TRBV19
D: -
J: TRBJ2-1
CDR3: CASSMRGGARASYNEQFF
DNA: TGTGCCAGTAGTATGAGAGGGGGGGCTCGGGCCTCCTACAATGAGCAGTTCTTC

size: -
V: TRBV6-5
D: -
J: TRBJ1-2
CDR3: CASTPAVNYGYTF
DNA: TGTGCCAGCACCCCCGCGGTTAACTATGGCTACACCTTC

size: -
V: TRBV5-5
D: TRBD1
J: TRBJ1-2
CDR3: CASSAWTGAGYTF
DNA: TGTGCCAGCAGCGCCTGGACAGGGGCCGGCTACACCTTC

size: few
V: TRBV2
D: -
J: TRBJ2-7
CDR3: CASSRGQGPYEQYF
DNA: TGTGCCAGCAGTCGCGGACAAGGGCCCTACGAGCAGTACTTC

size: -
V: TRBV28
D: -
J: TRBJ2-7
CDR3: CASSLTDRTSYEQYF
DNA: TGTGCCAGCAGCCTCACTGACAGGACCTCCTACGAGCAGTACTTC

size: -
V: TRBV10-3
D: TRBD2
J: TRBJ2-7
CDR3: CAISESRLAGEGEQYF
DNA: TGTGCCATCAGTGAGTCGAGACTAGCGGGAGAAGGGGAGCAGTACTTC

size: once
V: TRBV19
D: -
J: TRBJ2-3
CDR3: CASSILLVPDTQYF
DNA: TGTGCCAGTAGTATTTTGCTAGTCCCAGATACGCAGTATTTT

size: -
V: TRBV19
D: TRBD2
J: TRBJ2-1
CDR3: CASSIDLGSGDLQYEQFF
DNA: TGTGCCAGTAGTATAGATCTGGGTAGCGGGGACCTACAATATGAGCAGTTCTTC

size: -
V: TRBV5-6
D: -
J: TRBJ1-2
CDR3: CASSLGGRGSDYGYTF
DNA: TGTGCCAGCAGCTTGGGCGGGAGGGGGAGCGACTATGGCTACACCTTC

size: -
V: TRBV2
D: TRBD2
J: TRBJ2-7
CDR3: CASCLAGGEQYF
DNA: TGTGCCAGCTGCCTAGCGGGAGGCGAGCAGTACTTC

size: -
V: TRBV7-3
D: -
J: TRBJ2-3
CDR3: CASSLNIFTDTQYF
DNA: TGTGCCAGCAGCTTAAACATTTTCACAGATACGCAGTATTTT

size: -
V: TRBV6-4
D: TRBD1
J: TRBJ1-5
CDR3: CASSVGRTGENQPQHF
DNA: TGTGCCAGCAGTGTTGGTAGGACAGGGGAAAATCAGCCCCAGCATTTT

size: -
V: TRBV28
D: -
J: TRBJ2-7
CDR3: CASSHELAWYEQYF
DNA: TGTGCCAGCAGCCATGAACTAGCTTGGTACGAGCAGTACTTC

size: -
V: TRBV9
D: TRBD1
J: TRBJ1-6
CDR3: CASSVVGQTNSPLHF
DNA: TGTGCCAGCAGCGTGGTGGGACAGACTAATTCACCCCTCCACTTT

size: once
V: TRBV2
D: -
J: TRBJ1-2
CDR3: CASSEGRGFYGYTF
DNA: TGTGCCAGCAGTGAGGGAAGGGGGTTCTATGGCTACACCTTC

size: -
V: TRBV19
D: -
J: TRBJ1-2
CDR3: CASSMLGGLLGYGYTF
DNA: TGTGCCAGTAGTATGTTGGGAGGTCTGCTGGGGTATGGCTACACCTTC

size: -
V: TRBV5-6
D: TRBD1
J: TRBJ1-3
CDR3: CASSFGQDSGNTIYF
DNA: TGTGCCAGCAGCTTCGGACAGGACTCTGGAAACACCATATATTTT

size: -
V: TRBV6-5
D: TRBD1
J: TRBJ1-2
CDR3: CASSYSGQNYGYTF
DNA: TGTGCCAGCAGTTACTCGGGACAGAACTATGGCTACACCTTC

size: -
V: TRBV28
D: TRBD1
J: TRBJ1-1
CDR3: CASSFLVLGTVEAFF
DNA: TGTGCCAGCAGTTTTTTGGTATTGGGGACAGTTGAAGCTTTCTTT

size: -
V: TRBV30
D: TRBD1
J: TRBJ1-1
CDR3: CAWSLQGGSLGTEAFF
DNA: TGTGCCTGGAGTCTACAGGGGGGGAGTCTCGGGACTGAAGCTTTCTTT

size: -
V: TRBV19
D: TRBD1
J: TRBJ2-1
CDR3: CASSGTSWDRGYNEQFF
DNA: TGTGCCAGTAGTGGAACTTCTTGGGACAGGGGGTACAATGAGCAGTTCTTC

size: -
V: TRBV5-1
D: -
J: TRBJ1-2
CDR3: CASSLEQTANYGYTF
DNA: TGCGCCAGCAGCTTGGAACAAACAGCTAACTATGGCTACACCTTC

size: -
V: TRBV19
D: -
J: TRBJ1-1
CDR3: CASSDKAYQTEAFF
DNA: TGTGCCAGTTCTGATAAAGCTTATCAAACCGAAGCTTTCTTT